This TCR beta chain comes out of a study of T cells and copy number aberrations in small-cell lung cancer. The study's findings and limits: Higher copy number aberration burden correlated negatively with tumor T-cell density, richness and clonality. Tumors showed lower T-cell density, richness and clonality than adjacent lung, though density did not differ significantly.

Donors had limited-stage small-cell lung cancer, resected between about 2008 and 2020. A grid approach was used to sample three regions from each formalin-fixed paraffin-embedded tumor block. CDR1 and CDR2 (germline): GTSNPN, SVGIG (reference sequence). The CDR3 consists of 13 residues. Trimming shortened V by 2 bases and J by 11 bases, and 18 bases separated the two germline ends. The repertoire was sequenced with immunoSEQ multiplex PCR; TCRdb's copy has only in-frame clones and lacks some. This listing includes just under 30 clones. A remark on this clone: Its antigen is undetermined.

The material sequenced was tumor tissue. This sequence joins TRBV30 and TRBJ1-1; possible D gene TRBD1, 5 bases. The source of this sequence is a man in his 60s with small cell lung cancer. CDR3 sequence (DNA): TGTGCCTGGAGTAACCAGGGCGTAAAGGCGGCTTTCTTT. Translated: CAWSNQGVKAAFF.